Each of the 28 T cell receptor beta chains below was sequenced from the same sample in a study of technical replicates of blood from a few donors. Assay: immunoSEQ multiplex PCR; the TCRdb copy retains only in-frame clones and omits some. The sample contains tens of thousands of clones, 85% to 95% of which appear only once. Sample: T cells isolated from PBMCs. All receptors derive from a human donor in good health.

The chain employs TRBV10-2 and TRBJ1-6, with a weak D call TRBD1 (6 bases). V dropped 3 bases and J dropped 10 bases, with 13 bases sitting between them. This CDR3 is built from 14 residues. Germline V gene sequence: CDR1 WSHSY, CDR2 SAAADI. CDR3 DNA sequence: TGCGCCAGCAGTGACGAACAGGGCTGGTCACCCCTCCACTTT. Translated, it gives CASSDEQGWSPLHF.

V usage is TRBV6-5 and J usage is TRBJ1-1, with D maybe TRBD1 (5 bases). There are 14 residues in the CDR3. Trimming removed 5 bases at V and 3 bases at J, with 13 bases between. In germline, CDR1 is MNHEY, CDR2 SVGAGI. The CDR3 DNA is TGTGCCAGCAGTCTCCAGGGCCAGTACACTGAAGCTTTCTTT. Protein product: CASSLQGQYTEAFF.

The rearrangement links TRBV7-9 to TRBJ1-2; 8 bases align to TRBD1. Looked up from germline, CDR1 is SEHNR and CDR2 is FQNEAQ (reference sequence). Trimming removed 1 base from V and 1 base from J; junction bases left unmatched: 5. This CDR3 is built from 16 residues. The CDR3 region is CASSLGSTGVNYGYTF. The CDR3 DNA follows: TGTGCCAGCAGCTTAGGGTCGACAGGGGTTAACTATGGCTACACCTTC.

The chain recombines TRBV10-1 with TRBJ2-3, with D maybe TRBD2 (6 bases). The germline CDR1 and CDR2 sequences are WNHNN and SYGVQD (reference sequence). This CDR3 spans 15 amino acids. The ends were cut back, 5 bases at V and 1 base at J, with 13 bases in the middle. CDR3 residues: CASSQPGTGTDTQYF. DNA of the CDR3: TGCGCCAGCAGTCAGCCCGGGACTGGCACAGATACGCAGTATTTT.

The gene calls are TRBV29-1 and TRBJ2-3; 10 nucleotides agree with TRBD2. V shed 1 base and J 4 bases; nucleotides not matched to a gene: 8. From germline, CDR1 is SQVTM and CDR2 ANQGSEA. CDR3 size: 16 residues. In nucleotides, the CDR3 is TGCAGCGTTGAAGGCTTAGCGGGAGGTTTCGCAGATACGCAGTATTTT. It specifies CSVEGLAGGFADTQYF.

The rearrangement joins TRBV5-4 to TRBJ2-3; tentative D call: TRBD2 (6 bases). The germline V gene encodes CDR1 SGHNT and CDR2 YYREEE (reference sequence). Trimming cost V 4 bases and J 1 base, with 13 bases left between them. This CDR3 is 15 amino acids long. The CDR3 region has the DNA TGTGCCAGCAGCCCCGGAGGGGCGGGCACAGATACGCAGTATTTT. Protein sequence: CASSPGGAGTDTQYF.

The J gene is TRBJ2-7, the V gene TRBV6-5; D unclear. The CDR3 is made up of 14 amino acids. Between the trimmed V and J ends, which lost 3 bases and 2 bases, there was a span of 11 bases. CDR1 and CDR2 (germline): MNHEY, SVGAGI. The CDR3 region is CASSYTETPYEQYF. CDR3 bases: TGTGCCAGCAGTTATACGGAGACTCCCTACGAGCAGTACTTC.

V gene TRBV5-1 combines with J gene TRBJ2-7, with D possibly matching TRBD1 (5 bases). Between the trimmed V and J ends, which lost 0 bases and 4 bases, there was a span of 11 bases. The CDR3 runs to 14 residues. The germline CDR1 and CDR2 sequences are SGHRS and YFSETQ. The CDR3 here is CASSLDQGFYEQYF. The CDR3 DNA sequence: TGCGCCAGCAGCTTGGATCAGGGTTTTTACGAGCAGTACTTC.

The chain uses TRBV5-4 and TRBJ2-3; D is undetermined. Germline values: CDR1 SGHNT, CDR2 YYREEE (reference sequence). The CDR3 is made up of 13 amino acids. The V end was cut by 0 bases, the J end by 5 bases, with 7 bases between. The CDR3 loop reads CASSLDSVDTQYF. The CDR3 DNA reads TGTGCCAGCAGCTTGGACAGTGTAGATACGCAGTATTTT. The full variable domain, its missing parts supplied by reference TRBV5-4 and TRBJ2-3, is ETGVTQSPTHLIKTRGQQVTLRCSSQSGHNTVSWYQQALGQGPQFIFQYYREEENGRGNFPPRFSGLQFPNYSSELNVNALELDDSALYLCASSLDSVDTQYFGPGTRLTVL.

This clone was counted a few times. The chain recombines TRBV5-4 with TRBJ1-1; perhaps TRBD1 as D (5 bases). This CDR3 is 13 amino acids long. V lost 4 bases, J lost 0 bases, and 7 bases lay in between. Germline V gene lookup returns CDR1 SGHNT and CDR2 YYREEE (reference sequence). The CDR3 region is CASSVTVNTEAFF. CDR3 sequence (DNA): TGTGCCAGCAGCGTGACAGTGAACACTGAAGCTTTCTTT.

Here the CDR3 DNA reads TGTGCCAGCAGCTTAGTGGGACAGGGGGCTAACAACTATGGCTACACCTTC. Its protein product is CASSLVGQGANNYGYTF. This chain connects TRBV7-6 to TRBJ1-2; 12 bases match TRBD1. CDR3 length: 17 amino acids. Unmatched junction bases numbered 5, after V lost 1 base and J lost 2 bases. Per the germline V gene, CDR1 is SGHVS and CDR2 is FNYEAQ. Complete variable domain (other parts from reference TRBV7-6 and TRBJ1-2): GAGVSQSPRYKVTKRGQDVALRCDPISGHVSLYWYRQALGQGPEFLTYFNYEAQQDKSGLPNDRFSAERPEGSISTLTIQRTEQRDSAMYRCASSLVGQGANNYGYTFGSGTRLTVV.

The V call is TRBV10-3, the J call TRBJ1-1; 9 bases are shared with TRBD1. V was clipped by 8 bases and J by 1 base; unmatched bases: 2. The CDR3 covers 13 residues. Germline values: CDR1 ENHRY, CDR2 SYGVKD. The CDR3 here is CAIGQGPNTEAFF. The CDR3 coding sequence is TGTGCCATCGGACAGGGGCCGAACACTGAAGCTTTCTTT.

The rearrangement joins TRBV6-5 to TRBJ1-4, with D uncertain. The germline CDR1 and CDR2 sequences are MNHEY and SVGAGI. Trimming took 4 bases from V and 10 from J, leaving 10 bases between them. The CDR3 is 12 amino acids. CDR3 in DNA: TGTGCCAGCAGTTCCCATACGGGAAAACTGTTTTTT. It translates to CASSSHTGKLFF.

In regard to this clone: Compared with germline, one end of the junction differs, possibly owing to a read error. The rearrangement joins TRBV7-7 to TRBJ2-5; TRBD2 aligns across 8 bases. The CDR3 sequence is 15 residues long. Germline CDR1 reads SSHAT; CDR2 reads FNYEAQ (reference sequence). The CDR3 sequence is CASSPRGAGEETQYF. CDR3 bases: TGTGCTAGCAGCCCCCGTGGAGCGGGGGAAGAGACCCAGTACTTC.

V is TRBV5-4 and J is TRBJ2-1; 10 bases fit TRBD2. Looked up from germline, CDR1 is SGHNT and CDR2 is YYREEE (reference sequence). There are 17 residues in the CDR3. V lost 0 bases, J lost 0 bases, and 3 bases stayed unmatched. The CDR3 is CASSLDSGGASYNEQFF. CDR3 nucleotide sequence: TGTGCCAGCAGCTTGGACAGCGGGGGGGCCTCCTACAATGAGCAGTTCTTC.

The chain uses TRBV14 and TRBJ2-7, with a possible D match to TRBD1 (6 bases). Germline-derived CDR1 and CDR2 are SGHDN and FVKESK. Trimming left V 3 bases short and J 4 bases short, with 13 bases between. The CDR3 loop spans 14 amino acids. CDR3 in amino acids: CASSHSSGTYEQYF. The CDR3 nucleotides read TGTGCCAGCAGCCATTCCTCAGGGACATACGAGCAGTACTTC.

The CDR3 here is CASSSDRKLNYGYTF. The CDR3 bases are TGTGCCAGCAGTTCGGACAGGAAACTTAACTATGGCTACACCTTC. The chain has TRBV28 and TRBJ1-2, with 7 positions matching TRBD1. Germline CDR1 is MDHEN and CDR2 is SYDVKM. The CDR3 extends over 15 amino acids. Trimming took 4 bases from V and 1 from J; bases not matched to a gene: 6.

In its sample, this clone was seen once. V gene TRBV28 combines with J gene TRBJ2-2, with a weak D call TRBD2 (6 bases). This CDR3 has 13 amino acids. CDR1 is MDHEN, CDR2 SYDVKM, per germline. The V gene lost 6 bases and the J gene lost 2 bases, with 7 bases spanning the gap. The DNA for the CDR3 is TGTGCCAGCAGGGCGGGAAACACCGGGGAGCTGTTTTTT. This translates into CASRAGNTGELFF.

This chain connects TRBV2 to TRBJ1-2; the D is unclear. CDR3 length: 12 residues. The germline V gene encodes CDR1 SNHLY and CDR2 FYNNEI. V gave up 4 bases and J gave up 7 bases, with 10 bases separating them. CDR3 region: CASSAEASGYTF. CDR3 nucleotides: TGTGCCAGCAGTGCGGAAGCTAGTGGCTACACCTTC.

The V gene is TRBV19, the J gene TRBJ1-1, with no clear D. The CDR3 spans 15 residues. Germline values: CDR1 LNHDA, CDR2 SQIVND (reference sequence). Trimming pared 3 bases from V and 7 bases from J, leaving 18 bases between. The CDR3 DNA sequence: TGTGCCAGTAGTATTGGGTCAGGCCCCCGGGGTGAAGCTTTCTTT. Translated: CASSIGSGPRGEAFF.

The V and J genes are TRBV5-1 and TRBJ2-7; 9 bases are shared with TRBD2. The CDR3 sequence is 20 residues long. Germline CDR1 SGHRS, CDR2 YFSETQ. V dropped 2 bases and J dropped 2; count of bases not matched to a gene: 20. This CDR3 is CASSFEVGGGGALDPYEQYF. The CDR3 DNA reads as TGCGCCAGCAGCTTCGAGGTGGGCGGCGGGGGGGCCTTAGATCCCTACGAGCAGTACTTC. Full variable domain (remainder filled in from reference TRBV5-1 and TRBJ2-7): KAGVTQTPRYLIKTRGQQVTLSCSPISGHRSVSWYQQTPGQGLQFLFEYFSETQRNKGNFPGRFSGRQFSNSRSEMNVSTLELGDSALYLCASSFEVGGGGALDPYEQYFGPGTRLTVT.

V gene TRBV6-1 combines with J gene TRBJ1-4, with 9 positions matching TRBD1. The CDR3 spans 14 residues. V gave up 6 bases and J gave up 7 bases; unmatched junction bases: 6. Germline CDR1 reads MNHNS; CDR2 reads SASEGT. CDR3 region: CASSLTGGPEKLFF. CDR3 nucleotide sequence: TGTGCCAGCAGCCTGACAGGGGGACCTGAAAAACTGTTTTTT.

J is TRBJ2-5 and V is TRBV18; a possible D gene is TRBD1 (6 bases). V dropped 1 base and J dropped 3 bases, with 15 bases sitting between them. Looked up from germline, CDR1 is KGHSH and CDR2 is LQKENI. There are 16 residues in the CDR3. CDR3 DNA sequence: TGTGCCAGCTCACCACGGCTGGGGACAAGCGAAGAGACCCAGTACTTC. It translates to CASSPRLGTSEETQYF.

The V gene is TRBV2, the J gene TRBJ2-1; tentative D call: TRBD2 (7 bases). From germline, CDR1 is SNHLY and CDR2 FYNNEI. V dropped 7 bases and J dropped 3 bases, with 16 bases sitting between them. The CDR3 is 15 residues long. CDR3 sequence: CASKGGGLLYNEQFF. DNA of the CDR3: TGTGCCAGCAAGGGGGGGGGCCTCCTCTACAATGAGCAGTTCTTC. The full variable domain, completed using reference TRBV2 and TRBJ2-1, is EPEVTQTPSHQVTQMGQEVILRCVPISNHLYFYWYRQILGQKVEFLVSFYNNEISEKSEIFDDQFSVERPDGSNFTLKIRSTKLEDSAMYFCASKGGGLLYNEQFFGPGTRLTVL.

This chain joins TRBV7-6 and TRBJ2-5; 14 bases fit TRBD2. CDR1 is SGHVS and CDR2 is FNYEAQ in the germline V gene. The CDR3 sequence is 17 residues long. Trimming took 5 bases from V and 3 from J; bases not matched to a gene: 8. DNA for the CDR3: TGTGCCAGCAGCGCTCTTGGGACTAGCGGGAGAGAAGAGACCCAGTACTTC. This codes for CASSALGTSGREETQYF.

CDR3 nucleotide sequence: TGTGCCAGCAGCTCCCCGGACATGGTTGAACAGCCCCAGCATTTT. Protein sequence: CASSSPDMVEQPQHF. The J gene is TRBJ1-5, the V gene TRBV7-9; D is possibly TRBD1 (5 bases). The CDR3 is 15 residues long. The germline V gene has CDR1 SEHNR and CDR2 FQNEAQ (reference sequence). V was pared by 4 bases and J by 7 bases, with 17 bases between.

This clone was recorded once. CDR3 coding DNA: TGTGCCACCAGCAGAGCCGGGACAGGGGCTCTGGGGGAAAAACTGTTTTTT. It codes for CATSRAGTGALGEKLFF. The chain is built from TRBV15 and TRBJ1-4, with 10 positions matching TRBD1. Trimming at V came to 1 base and at J to 8 bases, leaving 10 bases not matched to a gene. Germline CDR1 is LNHNV and CDR2 is YYDKDF (reference sequence). There are 17 residues in the CDR3.

The chain's CDR3 is CASSDPRQGYGGELFF. The CDR3 coding sequence is TGTGCCAGCAGTGATCCGAGACAGGGGTATGGCGGGGAGCTGTTTTTT. The V gene is TRBV25-1, the J gene TRBJ2-2; the match to TRBD1 covers 8 bases. The V gene's germline CDR1 is MGHDK and CDR2 SYGVNS. The CDR3 is 16 amino acids. Germline trimming cut 3 bases from V and 7 bases from J; bases unmatched to any gene: 10.